This T cell receptor beta chain stems from a study of cytomegalovirus exposure and HLA in healthy donors. PCR used 60 Vbeta primers and 13 Jbeta primers. Repertoires were generated with immunoSEQ multiplex PCR, while TCRdb's copy carries only in-frame clones and drops some. The data contain around 130,000 clones, around three quarters of them singletons. The germline V gene has CDR1 SGHKS and CDR2 YYEKEE (reference sequence). With V trimmed by 4 bases and J by 0 bases, 3 bases remained unmatched. The CDR3 extends over 14 amino acids. Overall study findings and caveats: Reports credit the classifier with highly specific, highly sensitive diagnosis of cytomegalovirus status. At a 0.05 false discovery rate, a later analysis found approximately 15,000 TCR beta sequences to be associated with HLA alleles. A later analysis showed TCR association rates differing by HLA locus, peaking at DRB1 and lowest at HLA-C. Accurate HLA-A and HLA-B prediction from TCR beta sequences was reported for most subjects.

Turning to this clone: Its antigen is undetermined.

Sequencing was performed on PBMCs. This sequence originates from a young man in good health and CMV-seronegative. V usage is TRBV5-5 and J usage is TRBJ2-7; 8 positions match TRBD1. CDR3 nucleotide sequence: TGTGCCAGCAGCAGGGACAGGTCCTCCTACGAGCAGTACTTC. Its protein is CASSRDRSSYEQYF.